This TCR beta chain originates from a study of cytotoxic CD8 clonotypes in ibrutinib-treated CLL. Study background: The group held 10 to 11 relapsed/refractory and about 14 treatment-naive patients, with roughly 17 IGHV unmutated. Response sampling occurred after a median approximately 12 months of treatment (range 6 to 36). Study-level points and caveats: Private clonotypes, not public ones, expanded at ibrutinib response.

Profiled with immunoSEQ multiplex PCR; TCRdb holds only in-frame clones, not every one. Altogether 130,000 or so clones are present, 60% to 85% being singletons, with the ten largest covering about 29%. Trimming removed 5 bases from V and 2 bases from J; junction bases left unmatched: 10. This CDR3 is 17 amino acids long. CDR1 is SGHTA and CDR2 is FQGTGA in the germline V gene. Comments on this clone: Antigen specificity is unknown.

The chain recombines TRBV7-3 with TRBJ2-2, with 8 bases aligning to TRBD2. The sample was PBMCs, taken after 12 months of ibrutinib treatment. The receptor was derived from a human donor with chronic lymphocytic leukemia. CDR3 in amino acids: CASSQSGLAFNTGELFF. DNA for the CDR3: TGTGCCAGCAGCCAGTCCGGACTAGCATTCAACACCGGGGAGCTGTTTTTT.